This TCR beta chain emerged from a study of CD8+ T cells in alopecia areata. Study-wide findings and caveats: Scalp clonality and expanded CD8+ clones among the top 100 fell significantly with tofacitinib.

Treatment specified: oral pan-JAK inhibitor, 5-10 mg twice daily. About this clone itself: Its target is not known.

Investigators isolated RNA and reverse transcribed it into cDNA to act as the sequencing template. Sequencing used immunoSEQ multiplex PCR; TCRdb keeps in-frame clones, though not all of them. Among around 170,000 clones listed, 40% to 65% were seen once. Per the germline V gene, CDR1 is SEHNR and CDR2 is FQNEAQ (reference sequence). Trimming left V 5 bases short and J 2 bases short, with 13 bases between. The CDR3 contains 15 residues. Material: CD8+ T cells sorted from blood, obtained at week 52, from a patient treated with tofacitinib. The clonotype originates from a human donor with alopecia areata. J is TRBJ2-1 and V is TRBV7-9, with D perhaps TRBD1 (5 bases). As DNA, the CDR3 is TGTGCCAGCAGCCCTACAAAAGGGGCCTACAATGAGCAGTTCTTC. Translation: CASSPTKGAYNEQFF.